This T cell receptor beta chain originates from a study of siplizumab effects on memory and regulatory T cells. Study results and caveats: No functional test confirmed suppression by proliferating siplizumab-culture Tregs. The Treg-derived share of mappable alloreactive CD4+ clones averaged roughly 69% with siplizumab and about 30% in controls. Roughly 75-96% of proliferating clones (CD4+ or CD8+) could not be assigned a naive or memory phenotype. Naive T cells looked more diverse than memory cells and looked like major alloresponse contributors.

TCRdb's table, derived via immunoSEQ multiplex PCR, lists solely in-frame clones and lacks some. The sample has over 100,000 clones, around 95% seen once; the top ten hold under 0.2%. A word on this clone: What it binds is unknown.

V trimming: 5 bases; J trimming: 4 bases; junction bases outside the gene matches: 6. The germline gives CDR1 SGHTA, CDR2 FQGNSA. This CDR3 has 15 amino acids. Source material: non-Treg CD4+ T cells sorted from blood. The gene calls are TRBV7-2 and TRBJ1-2; TRBD1 aligns across 11 bases. This clonotype was sampled from a human donor in good health. CDR3 loop: CASSPSGQGVYGYTF. CDR3 nucleotide sequence: TGTGCCAGCAGCCCATCGGGACAGGGGGTCTATGGCTACACCTTC.